These 2 T cell receptor beta chains share one sample of origin, sequenced in a study of fetal regulatory T cell absence and autoimmunity. Measured with immunoSEQ multiplex PCR; TCRdb has only the in-frame clones, and not every one. The sample lists 95,000 to 100,000 clones; 72% were seen once. The specimen was pancreas tissue. These receptors came from a male donor with IPEX syndrome.

The chain recombines TRBV27 with TRBJ1-5; TRBD1 agrees at 8 bases. The CDR3 sequence is 17 residues long. J gave up 0 bases and V 4 bases, and 8 bases lay outside the gene matches. Germline V lookup: CDR1 MNHEY, CDR2 SMNVEV (reference sequence). CDR3 DNA sequence: TGTGCCAGCAGTTCGGGGACAGGCCTCTATAGCAATCAGCCCCAGCATTTT. Protein product: CASSSGTGLYSNQPQHF.

The chain joins TRBV27 to TRBJ2-2; TRBD2 matches at 14 bases. Trimming at V came to 2 bases and at J to 2 bases, leaving 7 bases not matched to a gene. Looked up from germline, CDR1 is MNHEY and CDR2 is SMNVEV (reference sequence). This CDR3 has 19 amino acids. The CDR3 is CASSLIPGLAGGNTGELFF. The CDR3, as DNA: TGTGCCAGCAGTTTAATTCCAGGACTAGCGGGGGGAAACACCGGGGAGCTGTTTTTT.